This is a list of T cell receptor beta chains from one sample in a study of PD-1 blockade in classical Hodgkin lymphoma. Using immunoSEQ multiplex PCR, the repertoire was profiled, and TCRdb retains in-frame clones only, with some absent. The repertoire has around 9,500 clones, approximately 81% of them found once; the top ten carry about 4.9%. This sample comprised CD4+ T cells from blood, obtained before the fourth cycle of nivolumab. The receptor set was obtained from a human donor with classical Hodgkin lymphoma. Both conserved end residues are part of each CDR3. A D gene is named only where the DNA matches it firmly. Clone sizes are given selectively: once, few, many, or a class where the clone is expanded.

few,TRBV6-6,TRBJ1-5,12,.,TGTGCCAGCAGTTCCGAATTTCAGCCCCAGCATTTT,CASSSEFQPQHF
.,TRBV2,TRBJ2-3,13,.,TGTGCCAGCAGTCAAGATCCTCAGAGTACGCAGTATTTT,CASSQDPQSTQYF
.,TRBV6-1,TRBJ2-5,15,TRBD2,TGTGCCAGCAGTGAAATAGCGGGGGGGCAAGAGACCCAGTACTTC,CASSEIAGGQETQYF
.,TRBV5-5,TRBJ1-2,15,TRBD1,TGTGCCAGCAGCTTGGCCGGGACAGATCTCTATGGCTACACCTTC,CASSLAGTDLYGYTF
.,TRBV29-1,TRBJ2-1,14,TRBD2,TGCAGCGTTAGAGCGGGGGTCCCCTACAATGAGCAGTTCTTC,CSVRAGVPYNEQFF
.,TRBV28,TRBJ2-1,14,.,TGTGCCAGCAGTTTAGGGCAGCCAAACAGTGAGCAGTTCTTC,CASSLGQPNSEQFF
.,TRBV2,TRBJ2-5,17,TRBD2,TGTGCCAGCACCCGGGAGCCCCCGCGGGGGAGCCAAGAGACCCAGTACTTC,CASTREPPRGSQETQYF
few,TRBV29-1,TRBJ1-3,15,.,TGCAGCGTTTGGGGAGACACCCCCACACCTGACACCATATATTTT,CSVWGDTPTPDTIYF
.,TRBV5-6,TRBJ2-1,16,.,TGTGCCAGCAGCTCCTATAGCGAGAGCTCCTACAATGAGCAGTTCTTC,CASSSYSESSYNEQFF
.,TRBV7-9,TRBJ1-4,13,.,TGTGCCAGCAGCTTAGTGAGGGGTGAAAAACTGTTTTTT,CASSLVRGEKLFF
.,TRBV5-1,TRBJ2-5,15,.,TGCGCCAGCAGCCCCGGGAGCCAAGGGCAAGAGACCCAGTACTTC,CASSPGSQGQETQYF
.,TRBV5-4,TRBJ1-2,14,.,TGCGCCAGCAGCCAAGTCTTGGGAGGGAGAGGCTACACCTTC,CASSQVLGGRGYTF
.,TRBV6-5,TRBJ1-5,13,.,TGTGCCAGCAGTTACTCTCTAGTTCAGCCCCAGCATTTT,CASSYSLVQPQHF
.,TRBV18,TRBJ1-1,15,.,TGTGCCAGCTCTACAGCGGGAGGGGCGGGCACTGAAGCTTTCTTT,CASSTAGGAGTEAFF
.,TRBV28,TRBJ2-3,17,.,TGTGCCAGCAGCTCCACAGACAGCTCTTATATCACAGATACGCAGTATTTT,CASSSTDSSYITDTQYF
.,TRBV6-5,TRBJ2-2,12,.,TGTGCCAGCAGGGGTAACACCGGGGAGCTGTTTTTT,CASRGNTGELFF
.,TRBV5-1,TRBJ2-5,15,TRBD1,TGCGCCAGCAGCTTGGGACAGGGATCTCAAGAGACCCAGTACTTC,CASSLGQGSQETQYF
.,TRBV18,TRBJ2-5,17,TRBD2,TGTGCCAGCTCACCACAGTTAGCGGGGGACTTCCAAGAGACCCAGTACTTC,CASSPQLAGDFQETQYF
.,TRBV18,TRBJ2-1,15,.,TGTGCCAGCTCACCACCGGCGGGACGGTACAATGAGCAGTTCTTC,CASSPPAGRYNEQFF
.,TRBV5-1,TRBJ1-3,15,.,TGCGCCAGCAGCTCCGGGACCTCGGGAGGAAACACCATATATTTT,CASSSGTSGGNTIYF
once,TRBV5-4,TRBJ2-4,14,TRBD1,TGTGCCAGCAGCCCACAGGGGGCGAGAAACATTCAGTACTTC,CASSPQGARNIQYF
.,TRBV19,TRBJ1-2,17,.,TGTGCCAGTAGTATCCCCGTGGGCAGGATCTCTAACTATGGCTACACCTTC,CASSIPVGRISNYGYTF
.,TRBV7-9,TRBJ1-6,13,.,TGTGCCAGCAGCCGAGAGGGGGGCTCACCCCTCCACTTT,CASSREGGSPLHF
few,TRBV20-1,TRBJ2-3,10,.,TGCAGCCCTCGGGGAGATACGCAGTATTTT,CSPRGDTQYF
.,TRBV4-1,TRBJ1-3,17,.,TGCGCCAGCAGCCATAGCCGGGACGCCAAGGGCGGAAACACCATATATTTT,CASSHSRDAKGGNTIYF
.,TRBV18,TRBJ1-1,17,.,TGTGCCAGCTCACCGCGAATCCCCCGGACAGAGAACACTGAAGCTTTCTTT,CASSPRIPRTENTEAFF
.,TRBV6-4,TRBJ1-2,14,.,TGTGCCAGCAGTAACTCCGGGACACCCTATGGCTACACCTTC,CASSNSGTPYGYTF
.,TRBV29-1,TRBJ2-1,15,TRBD2,TGCAGCGTTGAACCGGCTAGCGGGGGGGCGAATGAGCAGTTCTTC,CSVEPASGGANEQFF
.,TRBV7-2,TRBJ2-1,16,.,TGTGCCAGCAGCTTAGCCGCGGCAGGGGGGTACAATGAGCAGTTCTTC,CASSLAAAGGYNEQFF
.,TRBV28,TRBJ1-3,14,.,TGTGCCAGCAGTAGGGGGAGCTCTGGAAACACCATATATTTT,CASSRGSSGNTIYF
.,TRBV9,TRBJ2-5,13,TRBD1,TGTGCCAGCAGCGCAGGGGGTAGTGAGACCCAGTACTTC,CASSAGGSETQYF
.,TRBV16,TRBJ2-3,17,.,TGTGCCAGCAGCCCTCTCCCTCAAGGACAGCTCACAGATACGCAGTATTTT,CASSPLPQGQLTDTQYF
.,TRBV7-2,TRBJ1-1,16,.,TGTGCCAGCAGCTTAGTCGTGGGGGCGGTGAACACTGAAGCTTTCTTT,CASSLVVGAVNTEAFF
.,TRBV27,TRBJ1-1,13,.,TGTGCCAGCAGTTTATCGAGGGACACCTTAGCTTTCTTT,CASSLSRDTLAFF
.,TRBV11-3,TRBJ1-1,13,.,TGTGCCAGCAGCCGGGGCGGGCACACTGAAGCTTTCTTT,CASSRGGHTEAFF
few,TRBV2,TRBJ1-4,13,.,TGTGCCAGCAGGGGAGGATTGAATGAAAAACTGTTTTTT,CASRGGLNEKLFF
.,TRBV19,TRBJ1-6,14,.,TGTGCCAGTAGTATCAGGGGAGATAATTCACCCCTCCACTTT,CASSIRGDNSPLHF
once,TRBV5-4,TRBJ2-3,11,.,TGTGCCAGCAGCTCTTGGGATACGCAGTATTTT,CASSSWDTQYF
.,TRBV5-8,TRBJ2-3,16,TRBD2,TGTGCCAGCAGCTATGCTAGCGGGGCTAGCACAGATACGCAGTATTTT,CASSYASGASTDTQYF
few,TRBV5-4,TRBJ1-1,17,TRBD1,TGTGCCAGCAGCTTGGGCCAGGGGGCTGGCATGAACACTGAAGCTTTCTTT,CASSLGQGAGMNTEAFF
.,TRBV6-1,TRBJ2-5,15,.,TGTGCCAGCAGTGAAGTAAACAGCAGGAGAGAGACCCAGTACTTC,CASSEVNSRRETQYF
few,TRBV7-2,TRBJ1-2,11,.,TGTGCCAGCAGCCTGACCCTTGGCTACACCTTC,CASSLTLGYTF
.,TRBV5-1,TRBJ1-2,18,.,TGCGCCAGCAGCTTGAAACCGGGGACTATGTTAGCTAACTATGGCTACACCTTC,CASSLKPGTMLANYGYTF
few,TRBV5-4,TRBJ1-2,14,.,TGTGCCAGCAGCTTATCGATCCCAACTTATGGCTACACCTTC,CASSLSIPTYGYTF
.,TRBV15,TRBJ2-5,15,TRBD1,TGTGCCACCAGCAGGAGGGACAGGGGGTATGAGACCCAGTACTTC,CATSRRDRGYETQYF
.,TRBV6-6,TRBJ2-7,16,TRBD1,TGTGCCAGCAGTTACCCTGGACAGGGTGGTAGGCGCGAGCAGTACTTC,CASSYPGQGGRREQYF
.,TRBV5-5,TRBJ1-4,16,TRBD1,TGTGCCAGCAGCCCTCAGCGGACAGGGGGCAATGAAAAACTGTTTTTT,CASSPQRTGGNEKLFF
.,TRBV29-1,TRBJ1-2,19,TRBD1,TGCAGCGTTGGGGGAATTGTTGCTGGGACAGCGGGCTCCGGTTATGGCTACACCTTC,CSVGGIVAGTAGSGYGYTF
.,TRBV14,TRBJ2-5,14,.,TGTGCCAGCAGCCAAAGGTGGTTGGGAGAGACCCAGTACTTC,CASSQRWLGETQYF